The clone carrying this TCR beta chain was recorded only once. Per the study methods: Reference gene primers were amplified, and this amplification served to estimate nucleated cell counts. TCRdb's table, derived via immunoSEQ multiplex PCR, lists solely in-frame clones and lacks some. For V, J and clone size, that table is used; D and trimming come from the DNA. The repertoire consists of roughly 120,000 clones, with around 89% occurring once and the leading ten covering 25% to 35%. The data were obtained in a study of blood T cell repertoires in COVID-19. Study-level background: Donors in the United States, Italy and Spain gave samples during acute or convalescent COVID-19. From T cells, B-cell-depleted T cells, or PBMCs came the material, which was cDNA or gDNA.

CDR3 length: 14 residues. Germline V gene sequence: CDR1 SGHRS, CDR2 YFSETQ. The trim removed 2 bases at V and 5 bases at J, leaving 1 base unmatched. Source material: peripheral blood. This chain uses TRBV5-1 with TRBJ2-3; 11 nucleotides line up with TRBD2. The source of this sequence is a man aged 70-80 years with active or convalescent COVID-19. The CDR3 spells CASSFGLAGDTQYF. The CDR3 DNA follows: TGCGCCAGCAGCTTCGGACTAGCGGGAGATACGCAGTATTTT.